Listed below are T cell receptor beta chains from one sample, sequenced in a study of cytomegalovirus exposure and HLA in healthy donors. The protocol was immunoSEQ multiplex PCR, while the TCRdb copy is restricted to in-frame clones and leaves out a portion. The sample yields fewer than 110,000 clones, of which the top ten take up 3% to 3.5%. The sample comprised PBMCs. These receptors were taken from a man in his forties or fifties in good health and CMV-seronegative. Each CDR3 is given with its conserved first and last residue. D genes are given only for firm matches.

TRBD1,TRBJ1-5,TRBV28,CASSLEAPGGPQHF,TGTGCCAGCAGTTTGGAGGCCCCAGGGGGGCCCCAGCATTTT
.,TRBJ1-2,TRBV6-4,CASSEGQGNSGYTF,TGTGCCAGCAGTGAGGGCCAGGGGAATTCTGGCTACACCTTC
TRBD1,TRBJ1-6,TRBV2,CATIRDRVSSYNSPLHF,TGTGCCACAATCCGGGACAGGGTATCATCCTATAATTCACCCCTCCACTTT
.,TRBJ1-1,TRBV7-2,CASSLASWGAEAFF,TGTGCCAGCAGCTTAGCTTCTTGGGGGGCTGAAGCTTTCTTT
.,TRBJ1-1,TRBV27,CASSFGQKNTEAFF,TGTGCCAGCAGTTTTGGACAGAAGAACACTGAAGCTTTCTTT
TRBD1,TRBJ1-5,TRBV19,CASSKGQGSMGNQPQHF,TGTGCCAGTAGTAAAGGACAGGGTAGTATGGGCAATCAGCCCCAGCATTTT
TRBD2,TRBJ2-2,TRBV5-8,CASSRLAGAIGELFF,TGTGCCAGCAGCCGACTAGCGGGAGCGATCGGGGAGCTGTTTTTT
.,TRBJ1-3,TRBV29-1,CSVEDRQGRNTIYF,TGCAGCGTTGAAGATCGGCAGGGCCGAAACACCATATATTTT
.,TRBJ2-3,TRBV2,CASRIGESTDTQYF,TGTGCCAGCAGGATCGGGGAAAGCACAGATACGCAGTATTTT
.,TRBJ1-3,TRBV4-1,CASSQDSGSGNTIYF,TGCGCCAGCAGCCAAGATTCAGGGTCTGGAAACACCATATATTTT
.,TRBJ1-1,TRBV4-1,CASSQERGAFF,TGCGCCAGCAGCCAAGAACGGGGAGCTTTCTTT
TRBD1,TRBJ1-1,TRBV7-9,CASSRRTGGPNTEAFF,TGTGCCAGCAGCCGTCGGACAGGGGGCCCGAACACTGAAGCTTTCTTT
TRBD1,TRBJ1-4,TRBV10-1,CASSESPRGEKLFF,TGCGCCAGCAGTGAGTCTCCCAGGGGGGAAAAACTGTTTTTT
.,TRBJ1-2,TRBV5-6,CASSLSRPGAYGYTF,TGTGCCAGCAGCTTGAGCAGACCAGGGGCCTATGGCTACACCTTC
.,TRBJ1-5,TRBV2,CASSEGSNSNQPQHF,TGTGCCAGCAGTGAGGGCAGTAATAGCAATCAGCCCCAGCATTTT
.,TRBJ2-5,TRBV19,CASSISGQETQYF,TGTGCCAGTAGTATAAGCGGCCAAGAGACCCAGTACTTC
.,TRBJ1-4,TRBV7-2,CASSFGTPGEKLFF,TGTGCCAGCAGCTTCGGGACACCGGGGGAAAAACTGTTTTTT
.,TRBJ2-5,TRBV5-4,CASSLDPLETQYF,TGTGCCAGCAGCTTGGATCCACTTGAGACCCAGTACTTC
.,TRBJ1-1,TRBV5-1,CASSLGGGARVVTEAFF,TGCGCCAGCAGCTTGGGAGGGGGGGCGCGGGTAGTGACTGAAGCTTTCTTT
TRBD2,TRBJ2-7,TRBV6-5,CASSYLTSGSTYEQYF,TGTGCCAGCAGTTACCTAACTAGCGGGAGTACGTACGAGCAGTACTTC
.,TRBJ2-3,TRBV2,CASRELEYSTDTQYF,TGTGCCAGCAGGGAACTAGAGTACAGCACAGATACGCAGTATTTT
TRBD1,TRBJ1-4,TRBV19,CASSNRGAATNEKLFF,TGTGCCAGTAGTAACAGGGGAGCAGCAACTAATGAAAAACTGTTTTTT
.,TRBJ2-3,TRBV2,CASRPPGFGTDTQYF,TGTGCCAGCAGGCCTCCAGGGTTCGGCACAGATACGCAGTATTTT
TRBD2,TRBJ2-1,TRBV11-2,CASRAGGSNEQFF,TGTGCCAGCAGAGCGGGAGGGTCTAATGAGCAGTTCTTC
.,TRBJ2-7,TRBV6-1,CASSEDRYYEQYF,TGTGCCAGCAGTGAAGACAGATACTACGAGCAGTACTTC
TRBD2,TRBJ2-3,TRBV10-1,CASSEVMRGGSTDTQYF,TGCGCCAGCAGTGAGGTAATGAGGGGAGGGTCCACAGATACGCAGTATTTT
.,TRBJ2-1,TRBV30,CAWSLGGAMNGQFF,TGTGCCTGGAGCCTGGGGGGGGCCATGAATGGGCAGTTCTTC
.,TRBJ1-5,TRBV4-2,CASSQDLNQPQHF,TGTGCCAGCAGCCAAGATCTCAATCAGCCCCAGCATTTT
.,TRBJ2-7,TRBV7-9,CASSLVGEQYF,TGTGCCAGCAGCTTAGTCGGCGAGCAGTACTTC
TRBD2,TRBJ2-1,TRBV6-1,CASSLSGSTYNEQFF,TGTGCCAGCAGTCTGAGCGGGAGTACCTACAATGAGCAGTTCTTC
.,TRBJ2-7,TRBV6-5,CASSRQGYEQYF,TGTGCCAGCAGTCGGCAGGGCTACGAGCAGTACTTC
TRBD1,TRBJ2-3,TRBV10-1,CASSDVTGGEDTQYF,TGCGCCAGCAGTGATGTTACAGGGGGCGAGGATACGCAGTATTTT
TRBD2,TRBJ2-1,TRBV6-5,CASSTGLANEQFF,TGTGCCAGCAGCACGGGACTAGCGAATGAGCAGTTCTTC
.,TRBJ2-7,TRBV20-1,CSAVTEHEQYF,TGCAGTGCCGTGACTGAGCACGAGCAGTACTTC
.,TRBJ2-2,TRBV9,CASSVGQGGTGELFF,TGTGCCAGCAGCGTAGGGCAGGGTGGCACCGGGGAGCTGTTTTTT
.,TRBJ1-1,TRBV29-1,CSVGHHTEAFF,TGCAGCGTAGGACACCATACTGAAGCTTTCTTT
TRBD2,TRBJ2-3,TRBV4-3,CASSQWGLAGAASTDTQYF,TGCGCCAGCAGCCAATGGGGACTAGCGGGCGCTGCTAGCACAGATACGCAGTATTTT
TRBD2,TRBJ2-5,TRBV7-2,CASSLAGRERETQYF,TGTGCCAGCAGCTTAGCAGGGCGGGAGAGGGAGACCCAGTACTTC
TRBD1,TRBJ2-7,TRBV15,CATSRPGQGAREQYF,TGTGCCACCAGCAGACCCGGACAGGGGGCGCGGGAGCAGTACTTC
.,TRBJ1-1,TRBV10-3,CAISEYVTMNTEAFF,TGTGCCATCAGTGAGTATGTGACAATGAACACTGAAGCTTTCTTT
.,TRBJ2-1,TRBV21-1,CASSNLPGQGAERETDNEQFF,TGTGCCAGCAGCAATCTCCCGGGACAGGGGGCAGAGCGGGAGACCGACAATGAGCAGTTCTTC
.,TRBJ2-7,TRBV11-2,CASSLNRQDSYEQYF,TGTGCCAGCTCCTTGAATCGACAGGACTCCTACGAGCAGTACTTC
.,TRBJ2-6,TRBV6-5,CASSTGEAGANVLTF,TGTGCCAGCAGTACAGGGGAGGCGGGGGCCAACGTCCTGACTTTC
TRBD1,TRBJ1-2,TRBV6-6,CASSNGQGNYGYTF,TGTGCCAGCAGTAACGGACAGGGCAACTATGGCTACACCTTC
TRBD1,TRBJ2-2,TRBV5-1,CASSPWDSSPGELFF,TGCGCCAGCAGCCCCTGGGACAGCTCACCCGGGGAGCTGTTTTTT
TRBD1,TRBJ2-7,TRBV5-1,CASSPRQGTYEQYF,TGCGCCAGCAGCCCCAGACAGGGTACCTACGAGCAGTACTTC
.,TRBJ1-2,TRBV5-4,CASSLVASGGALTF,TGTGCCAGCAGCTTGGTGGCATCCGGCGGGGCTCTGACCTTC
.,TRBJ2-6,TRBV21-1,CASSKESRGTPPSSGANVLTF,TGTGCCAGCAGCAAAGAGTCCCGGGGGACCCCCCCTAGCTCTGGGGCCAACGTCCTGACTTTC
.,TRBJ1-1,TRBV27,CASSLYPESGTEAFF,TGTGCCAGCAGTTTATACCCAGAATCGGGCACTGAAGCTTTCTTT
TRBD1,TRBJ1-6,TRBV5-8,CASILSGTGDSPLHF,TGTGCCAGCATCCTCAGCGGGACAGGGGATTCACCCCTCCACTTT
TRBD2,TRBJ2-5,TRBV30,CASSGGTAGTQYF,TGTGCCTCTAGCGGGGGGACGGCTGGGACCCAGTACTTC
TRBD1,TRBJ1-1,TRBV5-5,CASSLPGGTEAFF,TGTGCCAGCAGCTTGCCAGGGGGCACTGAAGCTTTCTTT